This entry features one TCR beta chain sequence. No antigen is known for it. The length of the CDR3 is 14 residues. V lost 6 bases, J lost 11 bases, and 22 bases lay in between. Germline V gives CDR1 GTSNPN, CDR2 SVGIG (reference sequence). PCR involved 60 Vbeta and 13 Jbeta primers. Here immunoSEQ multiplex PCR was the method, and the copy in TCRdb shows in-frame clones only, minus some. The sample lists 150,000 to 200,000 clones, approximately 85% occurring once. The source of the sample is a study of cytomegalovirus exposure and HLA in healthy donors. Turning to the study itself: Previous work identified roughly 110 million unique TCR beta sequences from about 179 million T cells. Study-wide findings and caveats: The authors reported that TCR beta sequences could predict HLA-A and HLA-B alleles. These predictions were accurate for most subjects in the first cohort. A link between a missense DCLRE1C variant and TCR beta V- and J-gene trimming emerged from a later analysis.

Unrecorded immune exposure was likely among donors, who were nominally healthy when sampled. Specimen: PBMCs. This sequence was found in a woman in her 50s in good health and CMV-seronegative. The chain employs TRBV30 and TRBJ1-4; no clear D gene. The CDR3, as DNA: TGTGCCTGTAACAAACAGATTACCAACCTTAAACTGTTTTTT. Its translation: CACNKQITNLKLFF.